This T cell receptor (beta chain) was sequenced for a study of blood T cell repertoires in COVID-19. The wider study: Samples came from the United States, Italy and Spain, spanning acute and convalescent COVID-19. Sources were T cells, B-cell-depleted T cells, or PBMCs; the material itself was cDNA or gDNA.

As handled by the study authors: It was from reference gene primer amplification that nucleated cell counts were estimated. TCRdb's table, derived via immunoSEQ multiplex PCR, lists solely in-frame clones and lacks some. V and J calls plus clone size are reproduced from that table; the DNA served to infer D and trimming. Found here are some 30,000 clones, 65% to 90% of them singletons; the top ten hold 6.6%. The ends lost 7 bases at V and 4 bases at J; junction bases unmatched: 11. Germline loops: CDR1 LNHDA, CDR2 SQIVND (reference sequence). This CDR3 comprises 16 residues. The sample was peripheral blood. This sequence joins TRBV19 and TRBJ1-2; TRBD1 matches 11 bases. This receptor was identified in a man in his sixties with active COVID-19. The CDR3 protein is CASTSGGTGGPYGYTF. The CDR3 nucleotides read TGTGCCAGTACCTCGGGCGGGACAGGGGGACCCTATGGCTACACCTTC.